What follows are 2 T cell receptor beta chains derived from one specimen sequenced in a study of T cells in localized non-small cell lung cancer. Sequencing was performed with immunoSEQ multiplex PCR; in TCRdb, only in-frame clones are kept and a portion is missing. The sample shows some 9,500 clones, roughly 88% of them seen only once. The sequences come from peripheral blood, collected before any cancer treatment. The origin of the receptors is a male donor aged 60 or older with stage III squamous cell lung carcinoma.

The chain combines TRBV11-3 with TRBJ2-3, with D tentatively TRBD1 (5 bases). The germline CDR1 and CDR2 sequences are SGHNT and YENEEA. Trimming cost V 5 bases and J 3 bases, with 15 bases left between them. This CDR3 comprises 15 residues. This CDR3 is CASSPGDSQTDTQYF. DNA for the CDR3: TGTGCCAGCAGCCCAGGTGACAGTCAAACAGATACGCAGTATTTT.

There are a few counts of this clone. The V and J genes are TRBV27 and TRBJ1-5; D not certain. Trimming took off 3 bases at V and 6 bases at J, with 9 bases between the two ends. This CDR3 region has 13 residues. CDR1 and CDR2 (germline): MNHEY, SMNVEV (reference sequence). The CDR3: CASSFGEGQPQHF. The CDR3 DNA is TGTGCCAGCAGTTTCGGGGAAGGTCAGCCCCAGCATTTT.